These T cell receptor beta chains were read from a single sample in a study of T cells after posttransplantation cyclophosphamide. Generated by immunoSEQ multiplex PCR, the TCRdb table keeps only in-frame clones and is missing some. Of 20,000 or so clones detected, less than 80% appear once; the ten largest clones hold 27%. The sequences come from PBMCs, collected after an allogeneic stem cell transplant with post-transplant cyclophosphamide. These receptors came from a young adult male patient who received an allogeneic stem cell transplant from a related donor, was CMV-positive, and had acute GVHD only. Part of the T cells may come from the graft donor. CDR3s include the opening cysteine and the closing phenylalanine or tryptophan. The D gene is left open where the match is weak. Size is stated for part of the rows, as once, few or many counts, or as a class when the clone is expanded.

j_call d_call clone_size v_call cdr3_aa cdr3_nt
TRBJ1-2 TRBD1 . TRBV7-2 CASSPTGGHYGYTF TGTGCCAGCAGCCCGACAGGGGGCCACTATGGCTACACCTTC
TRBJ2-3 TRBD1 . TRBV5-1 CASSLEGALPNHDTQYF TGCGCCAGCAGCTTGGAGGGGGCACTACCCAATCATGATACGCAGTATTTT
TRBJ2-3 TRBD2 . TRBV7-8 CASSWGLAGGTDTQYF TGTGCCAGCAGCTGGGGACTAGCGGGGGGAACAGATACGCAGTATTTT
TRBJ2-1 TRBD2 . TRBV5-6 CASSLGLAGYNEQFF TGTGCCAGCAGCTTGGGACTAGCGGGGTACAATGAGCAGTTCTTC
TRBJ1-1 . . TRBV4-2 CASSQAWGDFAFF TGTGCCAGCAGCCAAGCCTGGGGCGATTTTGCTTTCTTT
TRBJ2-7 . . TRBV29-1 CSVVQGPSYEQYF TGCAGCGTTGTACAGGGACCCTCCTACGAGCAGTACTTC
TRBJ1-4 TRBD1 . TRBV10-3 CAISEIGVTGGFTRLFF TGTGCCATCAGTGAGATTGGGGTAACAGGGGGATTTACAAGACTGTTTTTT
TRBJ2-7 . . TRBV7-3 CASSLTGSDEQYF TGTGCCAGCAGCTTAACGGGGAGCGACGAGCAGTACTTC
TRBJ1-3 . many TRBV4-3 CASSQSGGNTIYF TGCGCCAGCAGCCAGTCAGGAGGAAACACCATATATTTT
TRBJ2-7 . few TRBV2 CASRGGAYEQYF TGTGCCAGCAGGGGTGGGGCTTACGAGCAGTACTTC
TRBJ2-7 TRBD2 . TRBV2 CASTPAGYGEQYF TGTGCCAGCACCCCAGCGGGGTACGGGGAGCAGTACTTC
TRBJ2-5 . . TRBV5-4 CASSLVGLQETQYF TGTGCCAGCAGCTTGGTGGGGCTTCAAGAGACCCAGTACTTC
TRBJ1-6 . once TRBV28 CASRPDRVGSPLHF TGTGCCAGCAGGCCGGACAGAGTAGGATCACCCCTCCACTTT
TRBJ2-5 TRBD2 . TRBV10-1 CASSPTSGGTETQYF TGCGCCAGCAGCCCGACTAGCGGGGGGACGGAGACCCAGTACTTC
TRBJ1-4 . . TRBV5-4 CASSFAGGTNEKLFF TGTGCCAGCAGCTTCGCGGGCGGAACTAATGAAAAACTGTTTTTT
TRBJ1-2 TRBD1 once TRBV29-1 CSARQGQDYGYTF TGCAGCGCTAGACAGGGGCAGGACTATGGCTACACCTTC
TRBJ2-3 . . TRBV7-8 CASSLGARAGADTQYF TGTGCCAGCAGCTTAGGGGCGAGGGCCGGCGCAGATACGCAGTATTTT
TRBJ1-1 . . TRBV4-3 CASSKGEGYMNTEAFF TGCGCCAGCAGCAAGGGGGAGGGTTACATGAACACTGAAGCTTTCTTT
TRBJ2-7 . . TRBV7-2 CASSLGLRAGSSYEQYF TGTGCCAGCAGCTTAGGTCTCCGGGCGGGGTCCTCCTACGAGCAGTACTTC
TRBJ1-2 TRBD1 few TRBV27 CASTDRGAGGYTF TGTGCCAGCACCGACAGGGGGGCCGGGGGCTACACCTTC
TRBJ2-3 . . TRBV19 CASSRGLASSTDTQYF TGTGCCAGTAGTCGCGGTCTAGCCTCTAGCACAGATACGCAGTATTTT
TRBJ2-2 . . TRBV2 CASSPLGASGTGELFF TGTGCCAGCTCCCCTTTAGGGGCTTCGGGCACCGGGGAGCTGTTTTTT
TRBJ2-1 . . TRBV5-1 CASSLQDNEQFF TGCGCCAGCAGCTTGCAGGACAATGAGCAGTTCTTC
TRBJ2-2 TRBD1 . TRBV11-3 CASSLRRGQTGELFF TGTGCCAGCAGCTTAAGAAGGGGGCAAACCGGGGAGCTGTTTTTT
TRBJ2-3 TRBD1 once TRBV2 CASSRDRGLVSTDTQYF TGTGCCAGCAGCCGGGACAGGGGTCTTGTTAGCACAGATACGCAGTATTTT
TRBJ1-5 . . TRBV5-6 CASSLAHGNQPQHF TGTGCCAGCAGCTTGGCACACGGCAATCAGCCCCAGCATTTT
TRBJ2-1 . . TRBV4-2 CASSQVGGTYHEQFF TGTGCCAGCAGCCAAGTTGGTGGGACTTACCATGAGCAGTTCTTC
TRBJ2-7 . . TRBV7-6 CASSLGVYEQYF TGTGCCAGCAGCTTAGGAGTCTACGAGCAGTACTTC
TRBJ1-6 TRBD1 medium-sized TRBV2 CASSQGQANSPLHF TGTGCCAGCAGTCAAGGACAGGCCAATTCACCCCTCCACTTT
TRBJ1-2 TRBD1 . TRBV6-1 CASSLRSGGNYGYTF TGTGCCAGCAGCCTTCGGTCAGGGGGGAACTATGGCTACACCTTC
TRBJ1-2 TRBD1 . TRBV4-2 CASSQATGDNYGYTF TGTGCCAGCAGCCAAGCCACAGGGGATAACTATGGCTACACCTTC